Shown below are 29 T cell receptor beta chains from a single sample sequenced in a study of cytomegalovirus exposure and HLA in healthy donors. 13 Jbeta primers and 60 Vbeta primers were used for the PCR. Generated by immunoSEQ multiplex PCR, the TCRdb table keeps only in-frame clones and is missing some. The table includes 95,000 to 150,000 clones, 78% detected once. Specimen: PBMCs. Every receptor here comes from a man in his forties in good health and CMV-seronegative.

The chain recombines TRBV4-2 with TRBJ2-2; 7 positions match TRBD2. The trim removed 0 bases at V and 4 bases at J, leaving 5 bases unmatched. CDR3 length equals 16 residues. CDR1 and CDR2 from the germline V gene are LGHNA and YNFKEQ. CDR3: CASSQDIGGGTGELFF. Here the CDR3 DNA reads TGTGCCAGCAGCCAAGATATTGGCGGGGGCACCGGGGAGCTGTTTTTT.

The chain's CDR3 is CASSLVGQGYEQYF. CDR3 DNA: TGCGCCAGCAGCTTGGTGGGACAGGGCTACGAGCAGTACTTC. The rearrangement links TRBV5-1 to TRBJ2-7, with 9 bases identical to TRBD1. V lost 0 bases to trimming and J lost 3 bases; unmatched junction nucleotides: 1. Per the germline V gene, CDR1 is SGHRS and CDR2 is YFSETQ. The CDR3 spans 14 residues.

The chain joins TRBV7-8 to TRBJ2-5; TRBD2 aligns across 10 bases. The germline V gene encodes CDR1 SGHVS and CDR2 FQNEAQ. V lost 7 bases and J lost 1; bases outside the gene matches: 6. The CDR3 covers 15 residues. This CDR3 reads CASITGLAVQETQYF. The DNA of the CDR3 is TGTGCCAGCATCACCGGACTAGCGGTCCAAGAGACCCAGTACTTC. The full variable domain, with the rest looked up from reference TRBV7-8 and TRBJ2-5, is GAGVSQSPRYKVAKRGQDVALRCDPISGHVSLFWYQQALGQGPEFLTYFQNEAQLDKSGLPSDRFFAERPEGSVSTLKIQRTQQEDSAVYLCASITGLAVQETQYFGPGTRLLVL.

The chain employs TRBV4-2 and TRBJ2-3, with TRBD1 matching over 8 bases. V shed 0 bases and J 4 bases; nucleotides not matched to a gene: 6. The CDR3 spans 16 residues. Germline values: CDR1 LGHNA, CDR2 YNFKEQ. The CDR3 loop reads CASSQEGAGGADTQYF. The DNA for the CDR3 is TGTGCCAGCAGCCAAGAAGGCGCAGGGGGCGCAGATACGCAGTATTTT.

The chain uses TRBV7-9 and TRBJ2-5; D is possibly TRBD1 (5 bases). The CDR3 is made up of 14 amino acids. Germline CDR1 and CDR2: SEHNR and FQNEAQ (reference sequence). V was clipped by 6 bases and J by 2 bases, with 13 bases between them. CDR3: CASSRMTAQETQYF. CDR3 nucleotides: TGTGCCAGCAGTCGTATGACAGCTCAAGAGACCCAGTACTTC.

In this sample, this clone turned up once. The genes are TRBV6-5 and TRBJ2-2; 10 bases match TRBD2. The germline V gene has CDR1 MNHEY and CDR2 SVGAGI. The CDR3 length is 15 residues. V shed 4 bases and J 4 bases; nucleotides not matched to a gene: 3. DNA for the CDR3: TGTGCCAGCAGTTTAGCGGGGGGACTCACCGGGGAGCTGTTTTTT. Translating it yields CASSLAGGLTGELFF.

The gene calls are TRBV29-1 and TRBJ1-1; a weak D match, TRBD1 (5 bases). Germline CDR1 and CDR2: SQVTM and ANQGSEA. There are 16 residues in the CDR3. V dropped 7 bases and J dropped 10 bases, with 31 bases sitting between them. CDR3 nucleotide sequence: TGCAGCGCCTATAAGGATATATGGGACGGGGGTGGGGGAGCTTTCTTT. It codes for CSAYKDIWDGGGGAFF.

This chain connects TRBV6-1 to TRBJ2-3; D is possibly TRBD1 (5 bases). The germline V gene has CDR1 MNHNS and CDR2 SASEGT. This CDR3 has 12 amino acids. V was pared by 10 bases and J by 2 bases, with 10 bases between. The CDR3 region is CATETATDTQYF. CDR3 DNA sequence: TGTGCCACCGAGACAGCCACAGATACGCAGTATTTT.

The sample holds a few counts of this clone. This chain connects TRBV7-2 to TRBJ2-7; D might be TRBD2 (7 bases). The CDR3 is 15 amino acids. Germline V gene sequence: CDR1 SGHTA, CDR2 FQGNSA. Trimming removed 3 bases from V and 2 bases from J, with 14 bases in between. CDR3 in amino acids: CASSFDRGAPYEQYF. In nucleotides, the CDR3 is TGTGCCAGCAGCTTCGATCGGGGGGCACCCTACGAGCAGTACTTC. The whole variable domain, remainder taken from reference TRBV7-2 and TRBJ2-7, is GAGVSQSPSNKVTEKGKDVELRCDPISGHTALYWYRQSLGQGLEFLIYFQGNSAPDKSGLPSDRFSAERTGGSVSTLTIQRTQQEDSAVYLCASSFDRGAPYEQYFGPGTRLTVT.

V is TRBV6-1 and J is TRBJ2-5, with 11 bases aligning to TRBD2. The CDR3 is 15 residues long. Germline CDR1 reads MNHNS; CDR2 reads SASEGT. V lost 0 bases, J lost 6 bases, and 3 bases stayed unmatched. CDR3 region: CASSEALAGGKTQYF. The CDR3 nucleotides are TGTGCCAGCAGTGAAGCCCTAGCGGGGGGAAAGACCCAGTACTTC.

This clone was observed a few times. V and J are TRBV6-5 and TRBJ1-2; D remains unclear. CDR3 length: 14 residues. Germline V lookup: CDR1 MNHEY, CDR2 SVGAGI. Trimming left V 5 bases short and J 4 bases short, with 14 bases between. CDR3 sequence (DNA): TGTGCCAGCAGTGAAGTGTCACAATCCTATGGCTACACCTTC. Its translation is CASSEVSQSYGYTF.

The V call is TRBV13, the J call TRBJ1-6; no clear D gene. The CDR3 has 14 amino acids. The V end was cut by 0 bases, the J end by 7 bases, with 7 bases between. Per germline, CDR1 PRHDT and CDR2 FYEKMQ (reference sequence). CDR3 sequence (DNA): TGTGCCAGCAGCTTAGGAGGGAGCAATTCACCCCTCCACTTT. Residues: CASSLGGSNSPLHF.

CDR3: CASSPQGGGPYEQYF. DNA of the CDR3: TGCGCCAGCAGCCCCCAGGGCGGGGGACCCTACGAGCAGTACTTC. The chain has TRBV5-1 and TRBJ2-7; 7 positions agree with TRBD2. The CDR3 loop spans 15 amino acids. The J segment lost 2 bases and the V segment lost 4 bases, leaving 9 bases of the junction unmatched. CDR1 is SGHRS, CDR2 YFSETQ, per germline.

The chain links TRBV28 to TRBJ1-1; 7 bases line up with TRBD1. Germline V gene sequence: CDR1 MDHEN, CDR2 SYDVKM. The J segment lost 2 bases and the V segment lost 3 bases, leaving 9 bases of the junction unmatched. This CDR3 is built from 16 residues. The CDR3 DNA follows: TGTGCCAGCAGTTTTTGGTCAGGGGGATTTAACACTGAAGCTTTCTTT. Residues: CASSFWSGGFNTEAFF.

This chain links TRBV28 with TRBJ2-7, with no clear D. This CDR3 contains 11 residues. Trimming cost V 7 bases and J 1 base, with 5 bases left between them. From germline, CDR1 is MDHEN and CDR2 SYDVKM. The CDR3 sequence: CASKQSYEQYF. The CDR3 nucleotides read TGTGCCAGCAAACAGTCCTACGAGCAGTACTTC.

This chain uses TRBV10-3 with TRBJ1-4; no firm D call. With 2 bases removed from V and 6 bases from J, the gap between germline ends came to 13 bases. Germline CDR1 ENHRY, CDR2 SYGVKD. This CDR3 contains 15 residues. In nucleotides, the CDR3 is TGTGCCATCAGTGAGCGTGGCCGGGAACATGAAAAACTGTTTTTT. It codes for CAISERGREHEKLFF.

The V call is TRBV2, the J call TRBJ1-4; D gene uncertain. Germline V lookup: CDR1 SNHLY, CDR2 FYNNEI. This CDR3 spans 16 amino acids. V lost 0 bases to trimming and J lost 10 bases, with 18 bases between them. Here the CDR3 DNA reads TGTGCCAGCAGTGAAGCAGCCCGCATTCAATCCATAAAACTGTTTTTT. This translates into CASSEAARIQSIKLFF.

The chain couples TRBV27 to TRBJ2-7; tentative D call: TRBD1 (5 bases). The CDR3 runs to 13 residues. Trimming pared 5 bases from V and 4 bases from J, leaving 12 bases between. Germline V gene sequence: CDR1 MNHEY, CDR2 SMNVEV (reference sequence). CDR3 residues: CASSPGQYYEQYF. DNA of the CDR3: TGTGCCAGCAGTCCCGGACAATATTACGAGCAGTACTTC.

The chain employs TRBV5-5 and TRBJ1-4, with unresolved D. The CDR3 has 19 residues. Germline assignment: CDR1 SGHKS and CDR2 YYEKEE (reference sequence). Trimming pared 4 bases from V and 3 bases from J, leaving 25 bases between. CDR3 DNA: TGTGCCAGCAGCCCCCTGCGGCAAACCAAGCGAGCGGCTAATGAAAAACTGTTTTTT. This sequence encodes CASSPLRQTKRAANEKLFF.

This clone was found a few times. The chain employs TRBV5-1 and TRBJ2-5; maybe TRBD2 (6 bases). The CDR3 runs to 15 residues. In germline, CDR1 is SGHRS, CDR2 YFSETQ. The V and J ends lost 4 bases and 2 bases respectively, with 15 bases between them. The CDR3 DNA sequence: TGCGCCAGCAGCCAATCGACCCGGGAGCAAGAGACCCAGTACTTC. This sequence encodes CASSQSTREQETQYF.

The chain recombines TRBV29-1 with TRBJ1-2, with D hard to call. Germline CDR1 is SQVTM and CDR2 is ANQGSEA. The V gene lost 4 bases and the J gene lost 5 bases, with 8 bases spanning the gap. The CDR3 length is 11 residues. The CDR3 here is CSVVRTYGYTF. DNA of the CDR3: TGCAGCGTTGTAAGGACTTATGGCTACACCTTC. The whole variable domain, remainder taken from reference TRBV29-1 and TRBJ1-2, is SAVISQKPSRDICQRGTSLTIQCQVDSQVTMMFWYRQQPGQSLTLIATANQGSEATYESGFVIDKFPISRPNLTFSTLTVSNMSPEDSSIYLCSVVRTYGYTFGSGTRLTVV.

The J gene is TRBJ1-1, the V gene TRBV7-9; possible D gene TRBD1, 5 bases. The CDR3 totals 15 residues. V dropped 3 bases and J dropped 1 base, with 12 bases sitting between them. Germline CDR1 is SEHNR and CDR2 is FQNEAQ (reference sequence). CDR3 bases: TGTGCCAGCAGCTTGGTGCCAGGGCCGAACACTGAAGCTTTCTTT. Residues: CASSLVPGPNTEAFF.

The chain joins TRBV28 to TRBJ2-5; possible D gene TRBD2, 6 bases. The germline V gene has CDR1 MDHEN and CDR2 SYDVKM. The CDR3 runs to 13 residues. V was trimmed by 11 bases and J by 5 bases, leaving 18 bases between them. CDR3 protein: CAWAAGFTETQYF. The DNA of the CDR3 is TGTGCCTGGGCGGCGGGGTTTACTGAGACCCAGTACTTC.

The chain combines TRBV28 with TRBJ1-1; TRBD1 aligns across 7 bases. This CDR3 has 16 residues. Per germline, CDR1 MDHEN and CDR2 SYDVKM. V shed 6 bases, J shed 6 bases, and the junction held 16 bases outside the gene matches. CDR3 amino acids: CASRPPAGQSYSEAFF. DNA for the CDR3: TGTGCCAGCAGACCCCCTGCGGGACAGAGTTATTCTGAAGCTTTCTTT.

In this sample, this clone turned up a few times. The chain couples TRBV18 to TRBJ2-6, with D possibly TRBD1 on 6 matching bases. The V gene's germline CDR1 is KGHSH and CDR2 LQKENI. Trimming stripped 4 bases from V and 0 bases from J, with 7 bases between. This CDR3 has 15 residues. The chain's CDR3 is CASSRDNSGANVLTF. The CDR3 nucleotides are TGTGCCAGCTCACGGGACAACTCTGGGGCCAACGTCCTGACTTTC.

This clone was found once. This rearrangement joins TRBV5-1 to TRBJ2-5, with D perhaps matching TRBD1 (6 bases). CDR3 length equals 15 residues. V was shortened by 4 bases and J by 1 base, with 14 bases between the two germline ends. CDR1 is SGHRS, CDR2 YFSETQ, per germline. The CDR3 DNA follows: TGCGCCAGCAGCCCGGAGCAGGGGACCCAAGAGACCCAGTACTTC. This translates into CASSPEQGTQETQYF.

J is TRBJ2-1 and V is TRBV5-5; D perhaps matches TRBD2 (5 bases). The CDR3 runs 15 residues. Germline V CDR1 and CDR2: SGHKS, YYEKEE (reference sequence). V lost 4 bases to trimming and J lost 6 bases, with 17 bases between them. This CDR3 is CASSVGLAILNEQFF. In DNA, the CDR3 is TGTGCCAGCAGCGTTGGGCTAGCAATCCTCAATGAGCAGTTCTTC. Full variable domain (outside the CDR3, taken from reference TRBV5-5 and TRBJ2-1): DAGVTQSPTHLIKTRGQQVTLRCSPISGHKSVSWYQQVLGQGPQFIFQYYEKEERGRGNFPDRFSARQFPNYSSELNVNALLLGDSALYLCASSVGLAILNEQFFGPGTRLTVL.

V usage is TRBV27 and J usage is TRBJ1-3; weak D call: TRBD1 (6 bases). Trimming removed 5 bases at V and 2 bases at J, with 10 bases between. There are 14 residues in the CDR3. Germline V gene lookup returns CDR1 MNHEY and CDR2 SMNVEV (reference sequence). CDR3 coding DNA: TGTGCCAGCAGTCAAACAGGGACTGGAAACACCATATATTTT. It translates to CASSQTGTGNTIYF.

The count of this clone is one. The chain uses TRBV5-1 and TRBJ2-7, with a weak D call TRBD1 (6 bases). CDR1 is SGHRS and CDR2 is YFSETQ in the germline V gene. CDR3 length equals 16 residues. The V gene lost 0 bases and the J gene lost 2 bases, with 15 bases spanning the gap. CDR3 DNA: TGCGCCAGCAGCTTGGGGATACAGGGTGGGACCTACGAGCAGTACTTC. It encodes CASSLGIQGGTYEQYF.